These 30 T cell receptor beta chains share one sample of origin, sequenced in a study of blood T cell repertoires in COVID-19. Clones were sequenced by immunoSEQ multiplex PCR, and TCRdb holds only the in-frame ones, with some missing. The repertoire holds about 77,000 clones, more than 80% seen once, with around 4.7% in the top ten. The sample was peripheral blood. The receptors derive from a woman between 65 and 79 years old with acute or convalescent COVID-19.

The rearrangement joins TRBV18 to TRBJ1-2; 7 bases map to TRBD1. Losses at the gene ends were 6 bases for V and 7 bases for J; bases not matched to a gene: 17. This CDR3 region has 16 residues. CDR1 and CDR2 (germline): KGHSH, LQKENI. CDR3 sequence reads: CASSPYSPGTDAGYTF. Here the CDR3 DNA reads TGTGCCAGCTCTCCCTATTCCCCAGGGACAGATGCTGGCTACACCTTC. The full variable domain, in which reference TRBV18 and TRBJ1-2 provide the parts outside the CDR3, is NAGVMQNPRHLVRRRGQEARLRCSPMKGHSHVYWYRQLPEEGLKFMVYLQKENIIDESGMPKERFSAEFPKEGPSILRIQQVVRGDSAAYFCASSPYSPGTDAGYTFGSGTRLTVV.

The rearrangement links TRBV14 to TRBJ2-1; D is unresolved. V lost 0 bases to trimming and J lost 10 bases, with 10 bases between them. The germline V gene encodes CDR1 SGHDN and CDR2 FVKESK. The CDR3 contains 13 residues. The CDR3 DNA is TGTGCCAGCAGCCAAGATAGATCGAGGGAGCAGTTCTTC. Translated, it gives CASSQDRSREQFF.

J is TRBJ1-1 and V is TRBV6-5, with 7 nucleotides matching TRBD1. The CDR3 is 13 residues long. Germline V gives CDR1 MNHEY, CDR2 SVGAGI. V gave up 6 bases and J gave up 2 bases; unmatched junction bases: 3. This chain's CDR3 is CASRRQGNTEAFF. CDR3 in DNA: TGTGCCAGCAGGCGACAGGGTAACACTGAAGCTTTCTTT.

The chain is built from TRBV14 and TRBJ2-2, with D uncertain. V shed 6 bases and J shed 7 bases, with 15 bases lying between them. In germline, CDR1 is SGHDN, CDR2 FVKESK. This CDR3 spans 14 amino acids. CDR3 DNA: TGTGCCAGCAGAAAAACCGGAGTAGTCGGGGAGCTGTTTTTT. Translating gives CASRKTGVVGELFF.

This clone was detected a few times. The chain is built from TRBV27 and TRBJ1-2; TRBD1 is a possible D gene (5 bases). The CDR3 is 15 amino acids. V was cut by 3 bases and J by 5 bases, with 16 bases left in between. CDR1 and CDR2 (germline): MNHEY, SMNVEV (reference sequence). CDR3 in amino acids: CASSFDGALGYGYTF. CDR3 bases: TGTGCCAGCAGTTTCGATGGGGCCCTAGGGTATGGCTACACCTTC.

J is TRBJ2-3 and V is TRBV15, with 8 bases fitting TRBD1. There are 15 residues in the CDR3. The V and J ends lost 5 bases and 0 bases, in that order; junction bases with no gene match: 4. Germline assignment: CDR1 LNHNV and CDR2 YYDKDF (reference sequence). CDR3 region: CATSGDRRSTDTQYF. The CDR3 DNA reads TGTGCCACCAGCGGGGACAGGAGAAGCACAGATACGCAGTATTTT.

The rearrangement joins TRBV10-3 to TRBJ2-3; D is possibly TRBD2 (7 bases). The length of the CDR3 is 13 residues. CDR1 is ENHRY and CDR2 is SYGVKD in the germline V gene. Trimming removed 8 bases from V and 3 bases from J, with 12 bases in between. The CDR3 protein is CAIAAGATDTQYF. The CDR3 DNA follows: TGTGCCATCGCGGCGGGGGCGACAGATACGCAGTATTTT.

This chain joins TRBV4-2 and TRBJ1-2, with D possibly being TRBD1 (6 bases). This CDR3 is 17 amino acids long. V was cut by 2 bases and J by 5 bases, with 21 bases left in between. Germline loops: CDR1 LGHNA, CDR2 YNFKEQ. Here the CDR3 DNA reads TGTGCCAGCAGCCAATCGGGCACTCAGACAGGAGCGTATGGCTACACCTTC. Its protein product is CASSQSGTQTGAYGYTF.

The chain employs TRBV3-1 (or the pseudogene TRBV3-2) and TRBJ2-5; D is undetermined. The V end lost 0 bases, the J end lost 2 bases, and 7 bases lay between the germline ends. This CDR3 has 14 residues. Looked up from germline, CDR1 is LGHDT and CDR2 is YNNKEL (reference sequence). This CDR3 is CASSQDRRQETQYF. The CDR3 DNA sequence: TGTGCCAGCAGCCAAGATCGGCGGCAAGAGACCCAGTACTTC.

V gene TRBV18 combines with J gene TRBJ1-1; tentatively, D is TRBD1 (6 bases). The V gene's germline CDR1 is KGHSH and CDR2 LQKENI. The CDR3 is made up of 15 amino acids. V was clipped by 0 bases and J by 3 bases, with 11 bases between them. The CDR3 nucleotides read TGTGCCAGCTCACCACCGAACAGGGCGGACACTGAAGCTTTCTTT. Translated, it gives CASSPPNRADTEAFF. Together with reference TRBV18 and TRBJ1-1, the CDR3 gives the full variable domain: NAGVMQNPRHLVRRRGQEARLRCSPMKGHSHVYWYRQLPEEGLKFMVYLQKENIIDESGMPKERFSAEFPKEGPSILRIQQVVRGDSAAYFCASSPPNRADTEAFFGQGTRLTVV.

V gene TRBV3-1 (or the pseudogene TRBV3-2) combines with J gene TRBJ2-2, with unresolved D. This CDR3 has 16 residues. Germline loops: CDR1 LGHDT, CDR2 YNNKEL (reference sequence). The ends were cut back, 2 bases at V and 7 bases at J, with 17 bases in the middle. Here the CDR3 reads CASSQHPATTGGELFF. As DNA, the CDR3 is TGTGCCAGCAGCCAACATCCAGCGACCACCGGCGGGGAGCTGTTTTTT.

This chain uses TRBV4-1 with TRBJ1-1; TRBD1 might be the D (5 bases). This CDR3 spans 16 amino acids. V was trimmed by 4 bases and J by 5 bases, leaving 20 bases between them. Germline loops: CDR1 MGHRA, CDR2 YSYEKL. Here the CDR3 DNA reads TGCGCCAGCAGCCCTGCACCAGGGATTTCACGGACTGAAGCTTTCTTT. Residues: CASSPAPGISRTEAFF.

The chain uses TRBV4-1 and TRBJ2-7; the D gene is possibly TRBD1 (6 bases). CDR1 MGHRA and CDR2 YSYEKL come from the germline V gene. The V gene lost 2 bases and the J gene lost 6 bases, with 20 bases spanning the gap. The CDR3 runs 16 residues. The CDR3 region is CASSQNPAAGVAEQYF. The CDR3 DNA reads TGCGCCAGCAGCCAAAACCCCGCCGCAGGGGTGGCCGAGCAGTACTTC.

The rearrangement links TRBV5-1 to TRBJ1-4, with D hard to call. CDR1 is SGHRS, CDR2 YFSETQ, per germline. The CDR3 length is 14 residues. Trimming took off 0 bases at V and 10 bases at J, with 13 bases between the two ends. The CDR3 reads CASSLGGEIRKLFF. In DNA, the CDR3 is TGCGCCAGCAGCTTGGGGGGAGAAATAAGAAAACTGTTTTTT. Together with reference TRBV5-1 and TRBJ1-4, the CDR3 gives the full variable domain: KAGVTQTPRYLIKTRGQQVTLSCSPISGHRSVSWYQQTPGQGLQFLFEYFSETQRNKGNFPGRFSGRQFSNSRSEMNVSTLELGDSALYLCASSLGGEIRKLFFGSGTQLSVL.

The genes are TRBV6-6 and TRBJ1-1; maybe TRBD1 (5 bases). Deletions cut 8 bases from V and 0 bases from J, with 13 bases between. This CDR3 is built from 14 residues. From germline, CDR1 is MNHNY and CDR2 SVGAGI (reference sequence). The CDR3 region is CASGALGMNTEAFF. CDR3 nucleotide sequence: TGTGCCAGCGGGGCTCTGGGTATGAACACTGAAGCTTTCTTT.

In its sample, this clone was seen a few times. The chain links TRBV15 to TRBJ1-1; no reliable D call. This CDR3 contains 14 residues. Per germline, CDR1 LNHNV and CDR2 YYDKDF (reference sequence). The V and J ends lost 1 base and 5 bases respectively, with 11 bases between them. This CDR3 is CATSRGGVGTEAFF. The CDR3 DNA reads TGTGCCACCAGCAGAGGTGGCGTCGGGACTGAAGCTTTCTTT. Drawing the rest from reference TRBV15 and TRBJ1-1, the complete variable domain is DAMVIQNPRYQVTQFGKPVTLSCSQTLNHNVMYWYQQKSSQAPKLLFHYYDKDFNNEADTPDNFQSRRPNTSFCFLDIRSPGLGDTAMYLCATSRGGVGTEAFFGQGTRLTVV.

CDR3 loop: CASSLFSGTVNEQFF. The CDR3 region has the DNA TGTGCCAGCAGCTTATTCTCAGGGACTGTTAATGAGCAGTTCTTC. The rearrangement joins TRBV7-2 to TRBJ2-1, with TRBD2 as a possible D gene (6 bases). In germline, CDR1 is SGHTA, CDR2 FQGNSA. CDR3 length: 15 residues. Trimming cost V 2 bases and J 7 bases, with 15 bases left between them.

V and J are TRBV7-2 and TRBJ2-1, with D possibly matching TRBD2 (6 bases). CDR1 SGHTA and CDR2 FQGNSA come from the germline V gene. The length of the CDR3 is 17 residues. Between the trimmed V and J ends, which lost 4 bases and 0 bases, there was a span of 16 bases. This chain's CDR3 is CASSYMLLASSYNEQFF. For the CDR3, the DNA is TGTGCCAGCAGCTACATGCTACTAGCAAGCTCCTACAATGAGCAGTTCTTC.

The rearrangement joins TRBV11-3 to TRBJ2-7, with TRBD1 matching over 9 bases. Per the germline V gene, CDR1 is SGHNT and CDR2 is YENEEA. Germline trimming cut 3 bases from V and 6 bases from J; bases unmatched to any gene: 6. This CDR3 comprises 14 residues. The DNA of the CDR3 is TGTGCCAGCAGCTTTTCGACAGGGGGTACCGAGCAGTACTTC. The encoded protein is CASSFSTGGTEQYF.

The chain carries TRBV11-2 and TRBJ1-6; D gene uncertain. Germline V lookup: CDR1 SGHAT, CDR2 FQNNGV. This CDR3 has 13 amino acids. The ends were cut back, 5 bases at V and 10 bases at J, with 12 bases in the middle. CDR3 residues: CASSRQEFSPLHF. The CDR3 DNA follows: TGTGCCAGCAGCAGACAAGAATTCTCACCCCTCCACTTT. The full variable domain, rest sourced from reference TRBV11-2 and TRBJ1-6, is EAGVAQSPRYKIIEKRQSVAFWCNPISGHATLYWYQQILGQGPKLLIQFQNNGVVDDSQLPKDRFSAERLKGVDSTLKIQPAKLEDSAVYLCASSRQEFSPLHFGNGTRLTVT.

V and J are TRBV9 and TRBJ2-3, with 8 bases matching TRBD2. This CDR3 contains 16 residues. V lost 3 bases, J lost 5 bases, and 11 bases stayed unmatched. Germline V gene data show CDR1 as SGDLS and CDR2 as YYNGEE. DNA for the CDR3: TGTGCCAGCAGCGCCTCGCCGGCGGGGGGTCAAGATACGCAGTATTTT. Its translation is CASSASPAGGQDTQYF.

This chain links TRBV11-2 with TRBJ1-2; D is ambiguous. The V gene lost 1 base and the J gene lost 4 bases, with 13 bases spanning the gap. This CDR3 comprises 15 residues. Germline V gene sequence: CDR1 SGHAT, CDR2 FQNNGV. The CDR3 here is CASSLASRGVYGYTF. DNA for the CDR3: TGTGCCAGCAGCTTAGCCTCCCGTGGAGTCTATGGCTACACCTTC.

The chain is built from TRBV12-2 and TRBJ1-5; TRBD1 is taken as the D call from the table, unchecked against the DNA. TRBV12-2 is a known pseudogene. The CDR3 runs 12 residues. CDR3: CASRPINQPQHF. The CDR3 DNA follows: TGTGCAAGTCGCCCCATCAATCAGCCCCAGCATTTT.

There are a few counts of this clone. The chain couples TRBV7-9 to TRBJ1-3, with TRBD1 matching over 7 bases. CDR3 length equals 14 residues. The ends lost 9 bases at V and 4 bases at J; junction bases unmatched: 9. CDR1 SEHNR and CDR2 FQNEAQ come from the germline V gene (reference sequence). The CDR3 loop is CASKAGGSGNTIYF. The CDR3 DNA reads as TGTGCCAGTAAAGCAGGGGGTTCGGGAAACACCATATATTTT. Drawing the rest from reference TRBV7-9 and TRBJ1-3, the complete variable domain is DTGVSQNPRHKITKRGQNVTFRCDPISEHNRLYWYRQTLGQGPEFLTYFQNEAQLEKSRLLSDRFSAERPKGSFSTLEIQRTEQGDSAMYLCASKAGGSGNTIYFGEGSWLTVV.

The chain combines TRBV4-3 with TRBJ1-5; no firm D call. Trimming removed 4 bases from V and 1 base from J, with 14 bases in between. The CDR3 length is 16 residues. In germline, CDR1 is LGHNA, CDR2 YSLEER. CDR3 protein: CASSRSIGESNQPQHF. CDR3 DNA sequence: TGCGCCAGCAGCCGCAGTATCGGAGAGAGCAATCAGCCCCAGCATTTT.

This chain connects TRBV29-1 to TRBJ2-1; a weak D match, TRBD2 (5 bases). This CDR3 has 11 residues. V was cut by 4 bases and J by 4 bases, with 5 bases left in between. Germline V gene sequence: CDR1 SQVTM, CDR2 ANQGSEA. The CDR3 DNA follows: TGCAGCGTTGGAGGGTACAATGAGCAGTTCTTC. Amino acid sequence: CSVGGYNEQFF.

The gene calls are TRBV11-3 and TRBJ1-2; TRBD1 is a possible D gene (5 bases). V was pared by 1 base and J by 3 bases, with 9 bases between. Germline CDR1 reads SGHNT; CDR2 reads YENEEA. The CDR3 is made up of 14 amino acids. The CDR3 DNA sequence: TGTGCCAGCAGCTTAGGGTGGGGCCACTATGGCTACACCTTC. Amino acid sequence: CASSLGWGHYGYTF.

This rearrangement joins TRBV7-2 to TRBJ1-2; the D gene is possibly TRBD1 (6 bases). The germline V and J ends were trimmed by 1 base and 3 bases, with 12 bases remaining between them. The germline CDR1 and CDR2 sequences are SGHTA and FQGNSA. This CDR3 is 15 amino acids long. CDR3 in amino acids: CASSLDGQPHYGYTF. The CDR3 nucleotides are TGTGCCAGCAGCTTAGACGGACAGCCTCACTATGGCTACACCTTC.

The chain recombines TRBV11-2 with TRBJ2-7; possibly TRBD1 for D (5 bases). The V gene's germline CDR1 is SGHAT and CDR2 FQNNGV. The CDR3 runs to 15 residues. The V end lost 1 base, the J end lost 2 bases, and 12 bases lay between the germline ends. CDR3 residues: CASSLGSQGPYEQYF. The CDR3 nucleotides read TGTGCCAGCAGCTTAGGGAGTCAGGGCCCCTACGAGCAGTACTTC.

This clone was counted only a few times. The chain joins TRBV12-3 or TRBV12-4 to TRBJ1-5, with D uncertain. This CDR3 is built from 12 residues. Between the trimmed V and J ends, which lost 3 bases and 3 bases, there was a span of 3 bases. CDR3 nucleotide sequence: TGTGCCAGCAGTTTCAACAATCAGCCCCAGCATTTT. Protein sequence: CASSFNNQPQHF.